The 12 T cell receptor beta chains below all came from one sample that was sequenced in a study of blood T cell repertoires in COVID-19. TCRdb keeps only in-frame clones here, not all; method: immunoSEQ multiplex PCR. In the table there are 350,000 to 400,000 clones, 90% of which are singletons. The specimen was peripheral blood. These receptors came from a man aged 18 to 30 with active or convalescent COVID-19.

There are a few counts of this clone. In DNA, the CDR3 is TGCGCCAGCAGCCAAGAAGGCGCGGGGTCCTACAATGAGCAGTTCTTC. This gives the protein CASSQEGAGSYNEQFF. V is TRBV4-3 and J is TRBJ2-1, with D possibly matching TRBD2 (6 bases). The CDR3 contains 16 residues. Germline loops: CDR1 LGHNA, CDR2 YSLEER. Between the trimmed V and J ends, which lost 0 bases and 1 base, there was a span of 10 bases.

V is TRBV4-3 and J is TRBJ2-1; TRBD2 is a possible D gene (6 bases). The germline V gene encodes CDR1 LGHNA and CDR2 YSLEER. The CDR3 extends over 16 amino acids. V dropped 0 bases and J dropped 1 base, with 10 bases sitting between them. The CDR3 is CASSQDGGGSYNEQFF. The CDR3 DNA reads TGCGCCAGCAGCCAAGACGGGGGTGGGTCCTACAATGAGCAGTTCTTC.

The chain combines TRBV4-3 with TRBJ2-7; the D gene is possibly TRBD2 (6 bases). Trimming shortened V by 0 bases and J by 2 bases, and 11 bases separated the two germline ends. This CDR3 has 15 residues. Germline V lookup: CDR1 LGHNA, CDR2 YSLEER. In DNA, the CDR3 is TGCGCCAGCAGCCAAGATGTGGGCGGGACCTACGAGCAGTACTTC. Encoded protein: CASSQDVGGTYEQYF.

V and J are TRBV19 and TRBJ1-6; 8 nucleotides align to TRBD1. The V gene's germline CDR1 is LNHDA and CDR2 SQIVND (reference sequence). The CDR3 is 18 amino acids. V lost 6 bases and J lost 0; bases outside the gene matches: 10. CDR3 in DNA: TGTGCCAGTAGGCAAAATGACAGGGGAAGCTCCTATAATTCACCCCTCCACTTT. The encoded protein is CASRQNDRGSSYNSPLHF. Supplemented by reference TRBV19 and TRBJ1-6, the full variable domain reads DGGITQSPKYLFRKEGQNVTLSCEQNLNHDAMYWYRQDPGQGLRLIYYSQIVNDFQKGDIAEGYSVSREKKESFPLTVTSAQKNPTAFYLCASRQNDRGSSYNSPLHFGNGTRLTVT.

J is TRBJ2-4 and V is TRBV24-1; D possibly corresponds to TRBD2 (5 bases). The V end lost 5 bases, the J end lost 5 bases, and 9 bases lay between the germline ends. Germline V CDR1 and CDR2: KGHDR, SFDVKD. This CDR3 is 13 amino acids long. Here the CDR3 reads CATSAGLENIQYF. CDR3 nucleotide sequence: TGTGCCACCAGTGCGGGATTGGAAAACATTCAGTACTTC.

This chain joins TRBV27 and TRBJ1-1; D unclear. The germline V gene has CDR1 MNHEY and CDR2 SMNVEV (reference sequence). The germline V and J ends were trimmed by 2 bases and 2 bases, with 24 bases remaining between them. The CDR3 is made up of 19 amino acids. The DNA for the CDR3 is TGTGCCAGCAGTTTAAAATATTTGGGCGGGATACAGCAAAACACTGAAGCTTTCTTT. Its translation: CASSLKYLGGIQQNTEAFF.

This clone was detected only a few times. The chain carries TRBV19 and TRBJ1-5; TRBD1 might be the D (5 bases). In germline, CDR1 is LNHDA, CDR2 SQIVND (reference sequence). The CDR3 totals 16 residues. The V end lost 7 bases, the J end lost 2 bases, and 18 bases lay between the germline ends. CDR3 residues: CASNLRRGSGNQPQHF. Written as DNA, the CDR3 is TGTGCCAGTAACCTCAGGAGGGGTAGCGGCAATCAGCCCCAGCATTTT.

This chain connects TRBV30 to TRBJ2-3; 8 bases are a match to TRBD1. The CDR3 loop spans 15 amino acids. Germline CDR1 is GTSNPN and CDR2 is SVGIG (reference sequence). Trimming at V came to 3 bases and at J to 0 bases, leaving 5 bases not matched to a gene. The CDR3 DNA follows: TGTGCCTGGAGCAACAGGGGGTCTAGCACAGATACGCAGTATTTT. Translation: CAWSNRGSSTDTQYF.

This sequence joins TRBV19 and TRBJ2-1, with D perhaps TRBD2 (6 bases). V was cut by 0 bases and J by 9 bases, with 12 bases left in between. Looked up from germline, CDR1 is LNHDA and CDR2 is SQIVND (reference sequence). CDR3 length: 14 residues. This CDR3 reads CASSIEGGIGEQFF. DNA of the CDR3: TGTGCCAGTAGTATAGAGGGCGGGATAGGTGAGCAGTTCTTC.

J is TRBJ2-5 and V is TRBV7-9; TRBD1 aligns across 11 bases. CDR1 and CDR2 from the germline V gene are SEHNR and FQNEAQ (reference sequence). The CDR3 sequence is 15 residues long. J was trimmed by 5 bases and V by 5 bases; bases with no gene match: 7. The CDR3 DNA is TGTGCCAGCAGCAGGAGGACAGGGGGCAAGGAGACCCAGTACTTC. Residues: CASSRRTGGKETQYF.

The chain joins TRBV15 to TRBJ1-1, with D unclear. The CDR3 contains 14 residues. Trimming left V 1 base short and J 6 bases short, with 12 bases between. CDR1 is LNHNV and CDR2 is YYDKDF in the germline V gene (reference sequence). The CDR3 spells CATSRAALGAEAFF. The CDR3 nucleotides are TGTGCCACCAGCAGAGCCGCACTGGGCGCTGAAGCTTTCTTT.

The chain carries TRBV4-2 and TRBJ2-2; TRBD1 might be the D (5 bases). The CDR3 sequence is 14 residues long. The V gene lost 4 bases and the J gene lost 4 bases, with 10 bases spanning the gap. The germline CDR1 and CDR2 sequences are LGHNA and YNFKEQ. Here the CDR3 reads CASSPTAPTGELFF. As DNA, the CDR3 is TGTGCCAGCAGCCCGACAGCTCCCACCGGGGAGCTGTTTTTT.